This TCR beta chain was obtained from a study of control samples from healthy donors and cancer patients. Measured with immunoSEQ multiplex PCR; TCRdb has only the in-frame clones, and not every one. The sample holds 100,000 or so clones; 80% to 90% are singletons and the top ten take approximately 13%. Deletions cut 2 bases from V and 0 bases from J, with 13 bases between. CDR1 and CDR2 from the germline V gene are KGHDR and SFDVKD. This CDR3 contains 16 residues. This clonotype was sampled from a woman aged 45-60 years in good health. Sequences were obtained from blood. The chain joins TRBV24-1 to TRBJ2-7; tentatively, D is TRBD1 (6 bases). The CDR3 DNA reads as TGTGCCACCAGTGATTCCCGGGACACCAACTCCTACGAGCAGTACTTC. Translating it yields CATSDSRDTNSYEQYF.